The sequence of this T cell receptor beta chain was determined in a study of T-cell memory formation after mild COVID-19. The CDR3 has 16 amino acids. V was trimmed by 4 bases and J by 1 base, leaving 17 bases between them. Per germline, CDR1 SGHRS and CDR2 YFSETQ. Study conclusions and caveats: CD4+ bias marked clones expanding day 15 to 37, unlike balanced contracting clones.

The sample holds a few counts of this clonotype. Its antigen is unidentified. MiXCR was run by TCRdb on the 5' RACE reads, yielding one entry per CDR3 protein. Among about 400,000 distinct CDR3 sequences, around 14% were seen once, and the ten largest hold roughly 22%. This chain connects TRBV5-1 to TRBJ1-1; D not resolved. This receptor was taken from a man between 18 and 35 years old who had mild COVID-19 (a few samples of this study predate the infection). Cell type and time point are not known. Input material: PBMCs or a T cell subset sorted from them (not recorded which). DNA of the CDR3: TGCGCCAGCAGCCTCACCCCGGACTCAGGGAACACTGAAGCTTTCTTT. Translation: CASSLTPDSGNTEAFF. The whole variable domain, remainder taken from reference TRBV5-1 and TRBJ1-1, is KAGVTQTPRYLIKTRGQQVTLSCSPISGHRSVSWYQQTPGQGLQFLFEYFSETQRNKGNFPGRFSGRQFSNSRSEMNVSTLELGDSALYLCASSLTPDSGNTEAFFGQGTRLTVV.